Sequencing of this T cell receptor beta chain was carried out in a study of blood T cell repertoires in COVID-19. About the study: Some COVID-19 samples were acute and others convalescent; all came from the United States, Italy and Spain.

In the source study's methods: Researchers report that nucleated cell counts were estimated from reference gene primer amplification. The method was immunoSEQ multiplex PCR; TCRdb's version includes in-frame clones alone and lacks a portion of them. The V and J calls and the clone size are those of that table, but D and trimming were determined from the DNA. The profile shows roughly 190,000 clones, less than 85% of them singletons. The V end lost 6 bases, the J end lost 6 bases, and 14 bases lay between the germline ends. The germline CDR1 and CDR2 sequences are LGHDT and YNNKEL (reference sequence). The CDR3 length is 13 residues.

This chain uses TRBV3-1 (or the pseudogene TRBV3-2) with TRBJ1-1; D perhaps matches TRBD1 (6 bases). What was sequenced was PBMCs or T cells enriched from blood (not recorded which). This TCR was sampled from a woman aged 60-75 years with acute COVID-19. The CDR3 protein is CASRPRGRAEAFF. CDR3 bases: TGTGCCAGCAGACCGCGGGGGCGGGCTGAAGCTTTCTTT.